Listed here are 22 T cell receptor beta chains from one sample, sequenced in a study of blood T cell repertoires in COVID-19. Data came from immunoSEQ multiplex PCR; TCRdb stores just in-frame clones and leaves some out. The sample includes tens of thousands of clones, 75% to 90% of them seen just once. Sequenced input: peripheral blood. These receptors all stem from a man in his fifties with acute or convalescent COVID-19.

CDR3 nucleotide sequence: TGTGCCAGCAGCTTAGGAGCAGGGCCCTCTGGAAACACCATATATTTT. Translation: CASSLGAGPSGNTIYF. J is TRBJ1-3 and V is TRBV7-2; D might be TRBD1 (5 bases). This CDR3 is 16 amino acids long. CDR1 is SGHTA and CDR2 is FQGNSA in the germline V gene. V was cut by 1 base and J by 0 bases, with 10 bases left in between.

This clone was seen a single time. At one boundary the junction diverges from the germline segment, which might be a read error. The chain is built from TRBV7-7 and TRBJ2-2; possible D gene TRBD2, 6 bases. CDR1 is SSHAT, CDR2 FNYEAQ, per germline (reference sequence). This CDR3 spans 16 amino acids. CDR3 in amino acids: CASSLGGLSNTGELFF. The CDR3 nucleotides read TGTGCCAGCAGTTTAGGAGGACTATCAAACACCGGGGAGCTGTTTTTT.

The rearrangement joins TRBV9 to TRBJ2-2; TRBD1 matches 9 bases. The germline gives CDR1 SGDLS, CDR2 YYNGEE. V lost 3 bases, J lost 6 bases, and 3 bases stayed unmatched. The CDR3 is 14 amino acids. CDR3 sequence: CASSGQGVSGELFF. The CDR3 coding sequence is TGTGCCAGCAGCGGACAGGGGGTGTCCGGGGAGCTGTTTTTT.

The V gene is TRBV4-3, the J gene TRBJ2-2; D not certain. This CDR3 contains 14 residues. Trimming removed 0 bases from V and 2 bases from J, with 4 bases in between. CDR1 is LGHNA, CDR2 YSLEER, per germline. The CDR3 coding sequence is TGCGCCAGCAGCCAAGAGGCCAACACCGGGGAGCTGTTTTTT. It codes for CASSQEANTGELFF.

The rearrangement joins TRBV5-1 to TRBJ2-5; possibly TRBD2 for D (6 bases). Trimming stripped 0 bases from V and 1 base from J, with 13 bases between. Per germline, CDR1 SGHRS and CDR2 YFSETQ. The CDR3 has 16 residues. CDR3 region: CASSLGSSARQETQYF. The CDR3 nucleotides are TGCGCCAGCAGCTTGGGCTCTAGCGCCCGCCAAGAGACCCAGTACTTC.

The V gene is TRBV6-4, the J gene TRBJ2-7; maybe TRBD1 (5 bases). This CDR3 spans 13 amino acids. CDR1 MRHNA and CDR2 SNTAGT come from the germline V gene. V was pared by 1 base and J by 4 bases, with 8 bases between. The CDR3 spells CASSDLDRYEQYF. The CDR3 bases are TGTGCCAGCAGTGACTTAGACAGATACGAGCAGTACTTC.

This sequence joins TRBV24-1 and TRBJ2-5; 7 positions agree with TRBD2. With 3 bases clipped from V and 5 bases from J, the junction kept 11 bases outside the gene matches. The CDR3 has 16 residues. Germline V gene data show CDR1 as KGHDR and CDR2 as SFDVKD. In nucleotides, the CDR3 is TGTGCCACCAGTGATCCGGCCGGGGGGAGGTGGGAGACCCAGTACTTC. This translates into CATSDPAGGRWETQYF.

This clone was seen only once. This chain connects TRBV5-1 to TRBJ2-1, with 8 bases aligning to TRBD1. Germline CDR1 reads SGHRS; CDR2 reads YFSETQ. This CDR3 contains 14 residues. V lost 1 base, J lost 7 bases, and 4 bases stayed unmatched. The CDR3 sequence: CASSLRDRSNEQFF. Written as DNA, the CDR3 is TGCGCCAGCAGCTTGCGGGACAGGTCTAATGAGCAGTTCTTC. Based on the CDR3 plus reference TRBV5-1 and TRBJ2-1, the full variable domain is KAGVTQTPRYLIKTRGQQVTLSCSPISGHRSVSWYQQTPGQGLQFLFEYFSETQRNKGNFPGRFSGRQFSNSRSEMNVSTLELGDSALYLCASSLRDRSNEQFFGPGTRLTVL.

This chain connects TRBV3-1 (or the pseudogene TRBV3-2) to TRBJ1-2; tentatively, D is TRBD1 (5 bases). Trimming removed 6 bases at V and 2 bases at J, with 16 bases between. Per the germline V gene, CDR1 is LGHDT and CDR2 is YNNKEL (reference sequence). This CDR3 spans 15 amino acids. The CDR3 nucleotides are TGTGCCAGCAGGCTCTTAGGCGGGGGAAACTATGGCTACACCTTC. It specifies CASRLLGGGNYGYTF.

The V gene is TRBV30, the J gene TRBJ1-1; no clear D gene. Germline V lookup: CDR1 GTSNPN, CDR2 SVGIG (reference sequence). The CDR3 has 13 amino acids. V lost 3 bases and J 4 bases, leaving 12 bases between the germline ends. DNA for the CDR3: TGTGCCTGGAGGGACTTCGGGGTCACTGAAGCTTTCTTT. Amino acids: CAWRDFGVTEAFF. The entire variable domain, with the rest obtained from reference TRBV30 and TRBJ1-1, is as follows: SQTIHQWPATLVQPVGSPLSLECTVEGTSNPNLYWYRQAAGRGLQLLFYSVGIGQISSEVPQNLSASRPQDRQFILSSKKLLLSDSGFYLCAWRDFGVTEAFFGQGTRLTVV.

The V call is TRBV7-9, the J call TRBJ1-6; 10 nucleotides match TRBD1. This CDR3 comprises 14 residues. Germline-derived CDR1 and CDR2 are SEHNR and FQNEAQ (reference sequence). The V and J ends lost 5 bases and 9 bases, in that order; junction bases with no gene match: 4. Here the CDR3 DNA reads TGTGCCAGCAGCCCCGGGACAGGGGCTTCACCCCTCCACTTT. This encodes CASSPGTGASPLHF.

V and J are TRBV24-1 and TRBJ2-5, with TRBD1 matching 9 bases. J was trimmed by 5 bases and V by 6 bases; bases with no gene match: 12. The CDR3 runs 16 residues. The germline V gene encodes CDR1 KGHDR and CDR2 SFDVKD. CDR3 coding DNA: TGTGCCACCAGTCACCCCGGACAGGGGAGGTGGGAGACCCAGTACTTC. Amino acid sequence: CATSHPGQGRWETQYF.

The rearrangement uses TRBV5-8 and TRBJ1-5; D is unresolved. Germline assignment: CDR1 SGHTS and CDR2 YDEGEE. The CDR3 sequence is 13 residues long. The germline V and J ends were trimmed by 7 bases and 7 bases, with 15 bases remaining between them. The CDR3 nucleotides are TGTGCCAGCGGTTGGGAGAGAGGCCAGCCCCAGCATTTT. It translates to CASGWERGQPQHF.

The CDR3 sequence is CASSSLRGWERPGNTIYF. DNA for the CDR3: TGTGCCAGCAGTTCCCTAAGGGGTTGGGAACGACCCGGAAACACCATATATTTT. This rearrangement joins TRBV28 to TRBJ1-3; D perhaps matches TRBD1 (5 bases). CDR3 length: 18 amino acids. Trimming cost V 4 bases and J 4 bases, with 23 bases left between them. Germline V gene sequence: CDR1 MDHEN, CDR2 SYDVKM.

The chain links TRBV5-6 to TRBJ1-1; 9 nucleotides match TRBD1. V was clipped by 2 bases and J by 4 bases; unmatched bases: 18. CDR1 is SGHDT and CDR2 is YYEEEE in the germline V gene. The CDR3 consists of 19 residues. CDR3 region: CASSLASSGQGGSGTEAFF. The DNA for the CDR3 is TGTGCCAGCAGCTTAGCAAGTTCGGGACAGGGAGGGTCGGGCACTGAAGCTTTCTTT. Drawing the rest from reference TRBV5-6 and TRBJ1-1, the complete variable domain is DAGVTQSPTHLIKTRGQQVTLRCSPKSGHDTVSWYQQALGQGPQFIFQYYEEEERQRGNFPDRFSGHQFPNYSSELNVNALLLGDSALYLCASSLASSGQGGSGTEAFFGQGTRLTVV.

The chain joins TRBV19 to TRBJ2-1, with D perhaps TRBD1 (7 bases). The CDR3 length is 13 residues. V was pared by 6 bases and J by 10 bases, with 16 bases between. Germline assignment: CDR1 LNHDA and CDR2 SQIVND (reference sequence). The CDR3 region is CASREGAEGEQFF. The CDR3 DNA follows: TGTGCCAGTAGGGAGGGGGCAGAAGGCGAGCAGTTCTTC.

The J gene is TRBJ2-2, the V gene TRBV3-1 (or the pseudogene TRBV3-2), with D perhaps TRBD2 (6 bases). CDR1 is LGHDT, CDR2 YNNKEL, per germline (reference sequence). The CDR3 is 15 amino acids. V lost 1 base, J lost 7 bases, and 13 bases lay in between. CDR3 coding DNA: TGTGCCAGCAGCCAAGCGGCAGGGAGGAGCGGGGAGCTGTTTTTT. Translation gives CASSQAAGRSGELFF.

The gene calls are TRBV19 and TRBJ1-1; D uncertain. From germline, CDR1 is LNHDA and CDR2 SQIVND (reference sequence). The V end was cut by 7 bases, the J end by 6 bases, with 15 bases between. The CDR3 is 13 amino acids. The CDR3 spells CASTSLPGPEAFF. The CDR3, as DNA: TGTGCCAGTACCTCCCTGCCTGGCCCTGAAGCTTTCTTT.

The chain carries TRBV7-2 and TRBJ1-2; possibly TRBD1 for D (5 bases). The CDR3 has 13 amino acids. Germline V gives CDR1 SGHTA, CDR2 FQGNSA. Trimming cost V 8 bases and J 4 bases, with 14 bases left between them. The CDR3, as DNA: TGTGCCAGCGGCCAACAGGTACCCTATGGCTACACCTTC. Residues: CASGQQVPYGYTF. The variable domain in full, with the rest retrieved from reference TRBV7-2 and TRBJ1-2, is GAGVSQSPSNKVTEKGKDVELRCDPISGHTALYWYRQSLGQGLEFLIYFQGNSAPDKSGLPSDRFSAERTGGSVSTLTIQRTQQEDSAVYLCASGQQVPYGYTFGSGTRLTVV.

Of note for this clone: One end of the junction is discordant with germline, which a read error may explain. The rearrangement joins TRBV7-2 to TRBJ1-6; 9 nucleotides agree with TRBD1. The germline V gene encodes CDR1 SGHTA and CDR2 FQGNSA. The CDR3 spans 17 residues. Written as DNA, the CDR3 is TGTGCCGGCAGCTTAAAGCCGGGACAGGGACTTTCAGGGGCCCTCCACTTT. It encodes CAGSLKPGQGLSGALHF.

The chain is built from TRBV5-4 and TRBJ2-3; TRBD2 agrees at 8 bases. The CDR3 runs 15 residues. Unmatched junction bases numbered 5, after V lost 5 bases and J lost 0 bases. Germline V CDR1 and CDR2: SGHNT, YYREEE (reference sequence). CDR3 protein: CASRLGGASTDTQYF. CDR3 DNA: TGTGCCAGCAGACTCGGGGGGGCTAGCACAGATACGCAGTATTTT.

The chain uses TRBV6-1 and TRBJ1-1; tentatively, D is TRBD1 (6 bases). Looked up from germline, CDR1 is MNHNS and CDR2 is SASEGT. Trimming cost V 2 bases and J 0 bases, with 7 bases left between them. This CDR3 has 14 amino acids. The CDR3 region has the DNA TGTGCCAGCAGTGAATACAGGGTGAACACTGAAGCTTTCTTT. It is translated as CASSEYRVNTEAFF.